This entry concerns a single TCR beta chain. Its antigen is currently unknown. This specimen comes from a study of beta chain features in type 1 diabetes. Findings and caveats of the study: The naive, central memory and Treg TCRB repertoires of patients appeared to be more similar to one another than those of healthy donors.

Expressed TCRB transcripts were sequenced because the isolated RNA had all been reverse transcribed beforehand. Libraries were prepared by immunoSEQ multiplex PCR; TCRdb keeps only in-frame clonotypes and omits some of them. Altogether about 900,000 clones are present, 15% to 20% being singletons, with the ten largest covering about 0.025%. This TCR was sampled from a woman between 18 and 30 years old in good health. Sequenced: naive CD4+ T cells from blood.

CDR3 sequence (DNA): TGCGCCAGCAGTTTGACCGGACGGTTTCCCTACGAGCAGTACTTC. This encodes CASSLTGRFPYEQYF. This sequence joins TRBV5-1 and TRBJ2-7; D is undetermined. The germline V gene has CDR1 SGHRS and CDR2 YFSETQ. The CDR3 runs 15 residues. V lost 5 bases to trimming and J lost 2 bases, with 17 bases between them. The whole variable domain, filled in from reference TRBV5-1 and TRBJ2-7, reads KAGVTQTPRYLIKTRGQQVTLSCSPISGHRSVSWYQQTPGQGLQFLFEYFSETQRNKGNFPGRFSGRQFSNSRSEMNVSTLELGDSALYLCASSLTGRFPYEQYFGPGTRLTVT.